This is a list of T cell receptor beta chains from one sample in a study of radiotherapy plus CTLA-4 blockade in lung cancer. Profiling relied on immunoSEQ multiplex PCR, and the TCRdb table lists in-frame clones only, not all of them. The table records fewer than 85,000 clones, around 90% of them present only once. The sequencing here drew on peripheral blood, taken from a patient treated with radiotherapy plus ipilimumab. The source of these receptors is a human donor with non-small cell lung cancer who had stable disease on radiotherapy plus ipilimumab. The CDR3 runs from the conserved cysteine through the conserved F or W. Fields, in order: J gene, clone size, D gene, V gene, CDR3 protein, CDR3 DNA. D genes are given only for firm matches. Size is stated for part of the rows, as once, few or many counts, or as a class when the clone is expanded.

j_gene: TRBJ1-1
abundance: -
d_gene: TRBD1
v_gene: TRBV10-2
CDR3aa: CATSRPTGGTEAFF
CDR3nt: TGCGCCACCAGCCGCCCTACAGGGGGCACTGAAGCTTTCTTT

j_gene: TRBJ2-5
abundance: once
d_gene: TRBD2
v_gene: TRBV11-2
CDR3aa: CASSLNWGGPQETQYF
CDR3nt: TGTGCCAGCAGCTTAAATTGGGGGGGACCGCAGGAGACCCAGTACTTC

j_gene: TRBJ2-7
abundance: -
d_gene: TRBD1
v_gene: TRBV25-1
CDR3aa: CASSWAGGLYEQYF
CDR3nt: TGTGCCAGCAGTTGGGCAGGGGGCTTGTACGAGCAGTACTTC

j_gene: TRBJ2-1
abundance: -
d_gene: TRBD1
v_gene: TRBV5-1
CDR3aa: CASSPRDRGLAGSYNEQFF
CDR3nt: TGCGCCAGCAGCCCCCGGGACAGGGGGCTAGCGGGGTCCTACAATGAGCAGTTCTTC

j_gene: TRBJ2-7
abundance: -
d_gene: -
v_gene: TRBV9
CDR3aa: CASSARGYEQYF
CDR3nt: TGTGCCAGCAGCGCGCGGGGTTACGAGCAGTACTTC

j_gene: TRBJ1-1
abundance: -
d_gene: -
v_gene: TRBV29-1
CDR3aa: CSVDNPGREDTEAFF
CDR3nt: TGCAGCGTTGACAACCCAGGCAGGGAAGATACTGAAGCTTTCTTT

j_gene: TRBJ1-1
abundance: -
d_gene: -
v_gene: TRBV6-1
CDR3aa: CATRQALNTEAFF
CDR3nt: TGTGCCACCCGACAGGCTCTGAACACTGAAGCTTTCTTT

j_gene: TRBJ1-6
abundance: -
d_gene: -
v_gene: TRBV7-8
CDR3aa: CASSLEGSSYNSPLHF
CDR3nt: TGTGCCAGCAGCTTAGAGGGTAGTAGCTATAATTCACCCCTCCACTTT

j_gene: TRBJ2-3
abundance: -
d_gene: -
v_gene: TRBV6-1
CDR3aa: CASSETSHNTDTQYF
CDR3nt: TGTGCCAGCAGTGAAACGAGTCATAACACAGATACGCAGTATTTT

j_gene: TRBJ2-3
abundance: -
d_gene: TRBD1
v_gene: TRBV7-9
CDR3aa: CASSLPPTGEDTQYF
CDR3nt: TGTGCCAGCAGCTTACCTCCGACAGGGGAAGATACGCAGTATTTT

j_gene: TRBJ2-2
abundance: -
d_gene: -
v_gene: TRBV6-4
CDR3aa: CASSVKGSTGELFF
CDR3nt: TGTGCCAGCAGTGTAAAGGGTTCCACCGGGGAGCTGTTTTTT

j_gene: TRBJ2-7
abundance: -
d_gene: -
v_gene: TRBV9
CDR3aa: CASSVGLEGYEQYF
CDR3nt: TGTGCCAGCAGCGTAGGGTTAGAGGGATACGAGCAGTACTTC

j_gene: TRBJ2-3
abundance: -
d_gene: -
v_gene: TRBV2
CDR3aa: CASNPVGTDTQYF
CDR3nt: TGTGCCAGCAATCCGGTGGGGACAGATACGCAGTATTTT

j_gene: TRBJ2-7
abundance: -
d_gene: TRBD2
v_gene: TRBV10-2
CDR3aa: CASSDPASGNYEQYF
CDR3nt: TGCGCCAGCAGTGATCCGGCTAGCGGGAACTACGAGCAGTACTTC

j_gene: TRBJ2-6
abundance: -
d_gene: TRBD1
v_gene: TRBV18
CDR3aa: CASSLGTGSSGANVLTF
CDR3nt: TGTGCCAGCTCACTCGGGACAGGCTCCTCTGGGGCCAACGTCCTGACTTTC

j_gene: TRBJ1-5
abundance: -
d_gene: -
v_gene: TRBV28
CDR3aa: CASRGQNNQPQHF
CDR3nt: TGTGCCAGCAGGGGACAAAACAATCAGCCCCAGCATTTT

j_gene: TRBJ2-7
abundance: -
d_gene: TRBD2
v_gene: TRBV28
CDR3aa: CASRSGGEDYEQYF
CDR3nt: TGTGCCAGCAGGTCCGGGGGGGAGGACTACGAGCAGTACTTC

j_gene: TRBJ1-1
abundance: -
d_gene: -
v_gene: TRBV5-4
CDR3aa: CASSPAGRIDTEAFF
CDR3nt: TGTGCCAGCAGCCCAGCAGGGCGTATAGACACTGAAGCTTTCTTT

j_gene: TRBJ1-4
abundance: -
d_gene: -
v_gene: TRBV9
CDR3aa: CASSLSPGTGEKLFF
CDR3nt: TGTGCCAGCAGCCTAAGCCCCGGGACGGGCGAAAAACTGTTTTTT

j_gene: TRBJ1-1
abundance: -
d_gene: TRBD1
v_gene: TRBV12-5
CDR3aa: CASGLTRTGSTEAFF
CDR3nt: TGTGCTAGTGGTTTGACAAGGACAGGGTCCACTGAAGCTTTCTTT

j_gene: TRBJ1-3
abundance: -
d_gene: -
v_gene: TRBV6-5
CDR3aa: CASSPRKAAGNTIYF
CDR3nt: TGTGCCAGCAGTCCACGAAAGGCCGCTGGAAACACCATATATTTT

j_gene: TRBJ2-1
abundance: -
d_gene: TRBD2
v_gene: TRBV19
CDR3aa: CASSDLAGGPEFF
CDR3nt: TGTGCCAGTAGTGATCTAGCGGGGGGGCCCGAGTTCTTC

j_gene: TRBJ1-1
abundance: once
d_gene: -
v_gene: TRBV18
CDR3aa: CASSPLGGLNTEAFF
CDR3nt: TGTGCCAGCTCACCACTAGGGGGGCTAAACACTGAAGCTTTCTTT

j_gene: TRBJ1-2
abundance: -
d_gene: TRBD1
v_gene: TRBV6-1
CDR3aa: CASSPDREAGYTF
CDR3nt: TGTGCCAGCAGCCCCGACAGGGAGGCTGGCTACACCTTC

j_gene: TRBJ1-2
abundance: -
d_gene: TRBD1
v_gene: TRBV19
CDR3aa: CASSKGTGGASNYGYTF
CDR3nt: TGTGCCAGTAGTAAAGGGACAGGGGGCGCCTCGAACTATGGCTACACCTTC

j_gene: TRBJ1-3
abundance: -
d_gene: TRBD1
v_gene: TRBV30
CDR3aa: CAGQGAPGNTIYF
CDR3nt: TGTGCCGGCCAGGGGGCTCCTGGAAACACCATATATTTT

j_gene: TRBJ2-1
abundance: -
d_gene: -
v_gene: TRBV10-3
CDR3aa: CAISGRDNYNEQFF
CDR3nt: TGTGCCATCAGTGGCCGGGACAACTACAATGAGCAGTTCTTC

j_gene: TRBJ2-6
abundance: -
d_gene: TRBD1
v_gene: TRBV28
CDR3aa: CASMAGRGRGSGANVLTF
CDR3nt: TGTGCCAGCATGGCAGGAAGGGGGCGCGGTTCTGGGGCCAACGTCCTGACTTTC

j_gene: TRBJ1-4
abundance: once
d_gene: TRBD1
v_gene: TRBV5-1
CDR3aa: CASSETGVPNEKLFF
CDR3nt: TGCGCCAGCAGCGAAACAGGGGTCCCTAATGAAAAACTGTTTTTT

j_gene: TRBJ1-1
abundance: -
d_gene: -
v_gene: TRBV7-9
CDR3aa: CASSLAQGNTEAFF
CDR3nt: TGTGCCAGCAGCTTAGCGCAGGGGAACACTGAAGCTTTCTTT

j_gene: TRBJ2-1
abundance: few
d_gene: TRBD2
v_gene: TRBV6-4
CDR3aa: CASSDSTSGSNEQFF
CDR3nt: TGTGCCAGCAGTGACTCGACTAGCGGGAGTAATGAGCAGTTCTTC

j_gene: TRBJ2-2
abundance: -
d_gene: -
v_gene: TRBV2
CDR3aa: CASRPPGDGELFF
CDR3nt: TGTGCCAGCAGACCGCCCGGGGACGGGGAGCTGTTTTTT

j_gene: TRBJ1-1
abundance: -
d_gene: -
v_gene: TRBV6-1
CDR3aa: CASSERRIVAFF
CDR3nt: TGTGCCAGCAGTGAAAGAAGGATCGTAGCTTTCTTT

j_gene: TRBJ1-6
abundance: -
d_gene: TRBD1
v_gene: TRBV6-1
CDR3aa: CASSEYARGLNSPLHF
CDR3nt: TGTGCCAGCAGTGAATATGCCAGGGGGTTAAATTCACCCCTCCACTTT

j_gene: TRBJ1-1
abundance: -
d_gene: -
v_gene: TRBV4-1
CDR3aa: CASSQEADSSMNTEAFF
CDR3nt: TGCGCCAGCAGCCAAGAAGCTGACAGTTCCATGAACACTGAAGCTTTCTTT

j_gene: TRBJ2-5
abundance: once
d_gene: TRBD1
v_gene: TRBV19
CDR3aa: CASSIDGTGLQETQYF
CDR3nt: TGTGCCAGTAGTATAGATGGGACAGGGCTCCAAGAGACCCAGTACTTC

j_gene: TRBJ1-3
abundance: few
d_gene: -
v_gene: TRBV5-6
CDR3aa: CASSRGPGQPGNTIYF
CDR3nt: TGTGCCAGCAGTCGAGGTCCGGGTCAGCCAGGAAACACCATATATTTT

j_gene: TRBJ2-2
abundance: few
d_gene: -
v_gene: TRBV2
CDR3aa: CASSETGELFF
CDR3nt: TGTGCCAGCAGTGAGACCGGGGAGCTGTTTTTT

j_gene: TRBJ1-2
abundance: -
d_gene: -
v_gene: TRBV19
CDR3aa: CASNRAGPVNYGYTF
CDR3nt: TGTGCCAGTAACCGCGCTGGGCCAGTTAACTATGGCTACACCTTC

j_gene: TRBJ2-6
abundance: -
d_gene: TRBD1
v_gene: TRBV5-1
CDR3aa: CASSWKPGQGSSGANVLTF
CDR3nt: TGCGCCAGCAGCTGGAAACCGGGACAGGGGAGCTCTGGGGCCAACGTCCTGACTTTC

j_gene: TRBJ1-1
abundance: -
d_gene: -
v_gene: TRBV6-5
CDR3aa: CASSSLSGVMNTEAFF
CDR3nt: TGTGCCAGCAGTTCTCTGTCTGGTGTCATGAACACTGAAGCTTTCTTT

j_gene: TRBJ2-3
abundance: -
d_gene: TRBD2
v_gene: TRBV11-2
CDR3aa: CASSLAGGVTDTQYF
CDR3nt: TGTGCCAGCAGCTTAGCGGGGGGGGTCACAGATACGCAGTATTTT

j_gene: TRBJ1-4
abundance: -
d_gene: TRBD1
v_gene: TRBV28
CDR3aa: CASSRAGTGGEKLFF
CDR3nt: TGTGCCAGCAGTCGGGCTGGGACAGGGGGCGAAAAACTGTTTTTT

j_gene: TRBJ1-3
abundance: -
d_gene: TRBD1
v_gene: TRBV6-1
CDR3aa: CASSVGPQGVGNTIYF
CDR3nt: TGTGCCAGCAGTGTCGGACCACAGGGGGTGGGAAACACCATATATTTT

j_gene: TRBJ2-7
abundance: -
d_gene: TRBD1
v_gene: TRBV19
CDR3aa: CASSLGHGTGSYEQYF
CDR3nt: TGTGCCAGTAGCCTGGGGCACGGGACAGGTTCCTACGAGCAGTACTTC

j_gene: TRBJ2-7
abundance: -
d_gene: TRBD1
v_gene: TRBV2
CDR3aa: CASSEAGQGNYEQYF
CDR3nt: TGTGCCAGCAGTGAAGCGGGACAGGGAAACTACGAGCAGTACTTC

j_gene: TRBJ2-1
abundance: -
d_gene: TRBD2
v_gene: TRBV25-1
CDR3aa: CASTPGLAGGLPEQFF
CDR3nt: TGTGCCAGCACTCCGGGACTAGCGGGGGGGCTCCCTGAGCAGTTCTTC

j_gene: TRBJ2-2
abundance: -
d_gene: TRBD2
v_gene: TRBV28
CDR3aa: CASRIAGEVTGELFF
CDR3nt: TGTGCCAGCAGGATAGCGGGAGAGGTCACCGGGGAGCTGTTTTTT

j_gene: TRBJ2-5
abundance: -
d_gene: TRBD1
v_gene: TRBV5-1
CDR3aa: CASSLGEGQQETQYF
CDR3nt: TGCGCCAGCAGCTTGGGCGAGGGACAGCAAGAGACCCAGTACTTC

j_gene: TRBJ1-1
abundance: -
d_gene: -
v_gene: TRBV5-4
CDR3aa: CASSLGITNTEAFF
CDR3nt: TGTGCCAGCAGCTTGGGCATTACTAACACTGAAGCTTTCTTT

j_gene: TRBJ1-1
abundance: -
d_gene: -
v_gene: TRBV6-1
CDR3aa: CASYLGRAFF
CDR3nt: TGTGCCAGCTACTTGGGTCGGGCTTTCTTT

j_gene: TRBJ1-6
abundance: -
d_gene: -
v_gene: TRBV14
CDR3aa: CASSQDVGRINSPLHF
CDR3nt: TGTGCCAGCAGCCAAGACGTAGGACGGATTAATTCACCCCTCCACTTT

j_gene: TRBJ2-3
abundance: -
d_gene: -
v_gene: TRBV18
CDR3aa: CASSPYTDTQYF
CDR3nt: TGTGCCAGCTCTCCGTACACAGATACGCAGTATTTT

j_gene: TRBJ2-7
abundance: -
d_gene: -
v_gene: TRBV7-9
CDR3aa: CASSLVSGASYEQYF
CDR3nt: TGTGCCAGCAGCTTAGTATCGGGAGCCTCCTACGAGCAGTACTTC

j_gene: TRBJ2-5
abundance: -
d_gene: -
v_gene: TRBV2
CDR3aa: CASSGLGTVRETQYF
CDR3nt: TGTGCCAGCAGTGGCCTAGGGACGGTGCGAGAGACCCAGTACTTC

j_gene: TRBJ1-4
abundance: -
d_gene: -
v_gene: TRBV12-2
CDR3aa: CASRCRQGGNEKLFF
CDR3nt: TGTGCAAGTCGCTGCCGACAGGGCGGCAATGAAAAACTGTTTTTT

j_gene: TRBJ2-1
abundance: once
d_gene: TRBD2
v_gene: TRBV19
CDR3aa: CASSARGLANNEQFF
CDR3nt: TGTGCCAGTAGTGCCCGGGGACTAGCGAATAATGAGCAGTTCTTC

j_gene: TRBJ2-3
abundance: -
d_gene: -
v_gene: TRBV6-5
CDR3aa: CASSYSGLMSTDTQYF
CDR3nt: TGTGCCAGCAGTTACTCGGGACTGATGAGCACAGATACGCAGTATTTT

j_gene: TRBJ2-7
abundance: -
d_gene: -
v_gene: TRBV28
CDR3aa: CASTLGYAYEQYF
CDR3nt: TGTGCCAGCACTCTTGGGTACGCCTACGAGCAGTACTTC